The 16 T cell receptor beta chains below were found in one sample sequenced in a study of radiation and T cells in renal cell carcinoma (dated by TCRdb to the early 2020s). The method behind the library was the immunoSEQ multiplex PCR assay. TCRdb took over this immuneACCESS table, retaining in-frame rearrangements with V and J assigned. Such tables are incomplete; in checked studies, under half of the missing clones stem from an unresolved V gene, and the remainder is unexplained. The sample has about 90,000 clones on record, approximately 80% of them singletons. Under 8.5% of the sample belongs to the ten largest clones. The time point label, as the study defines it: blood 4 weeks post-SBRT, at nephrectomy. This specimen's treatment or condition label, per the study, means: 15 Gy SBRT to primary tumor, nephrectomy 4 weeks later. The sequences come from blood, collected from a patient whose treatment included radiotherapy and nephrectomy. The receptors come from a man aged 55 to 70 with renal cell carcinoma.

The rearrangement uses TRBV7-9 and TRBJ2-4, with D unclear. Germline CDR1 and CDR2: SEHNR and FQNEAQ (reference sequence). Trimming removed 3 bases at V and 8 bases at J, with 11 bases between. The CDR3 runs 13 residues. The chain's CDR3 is CASSLGWVDIQYF. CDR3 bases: TGTGCCAGCAGCTTGGGGTGGGTGGACATTCAGTACTTC.

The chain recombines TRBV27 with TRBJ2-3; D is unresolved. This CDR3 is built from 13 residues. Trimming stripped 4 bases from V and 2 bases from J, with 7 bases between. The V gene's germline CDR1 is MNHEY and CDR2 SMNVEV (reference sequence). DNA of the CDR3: TGTGCCAGCAGTTCCTACTCCACAGATACGCAGTATTTT. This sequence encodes CASSSYSTDTQYF.

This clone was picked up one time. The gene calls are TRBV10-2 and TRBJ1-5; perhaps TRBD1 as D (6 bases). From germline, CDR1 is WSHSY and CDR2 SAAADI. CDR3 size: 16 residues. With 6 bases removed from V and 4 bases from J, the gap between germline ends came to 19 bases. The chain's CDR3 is CASSRRTGRNNQPQHF. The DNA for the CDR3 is TGCGCCAGCAGCCGCCGCACAGGGAGAAATAATCAGCCCCAGCATTTT.

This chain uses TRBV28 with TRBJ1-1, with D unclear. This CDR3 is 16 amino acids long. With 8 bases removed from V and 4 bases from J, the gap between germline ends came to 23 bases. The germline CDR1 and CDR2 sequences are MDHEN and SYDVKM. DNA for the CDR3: TGTGCCAGCCCTGCAGGCGGTTTTCGGTTCTTCACTGAAGCTTTCTTT. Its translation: CASPAGGFRFFTEAFF.

CDR3 protein: CASSLRGGDYEQYF. CDR3 bases: TGTGCCAGCAGCTTACGCGGCGGTGACTACGAGCAGTACTTC. The V gene is TRBV7-6, the J gene TRBJ2-7; no firm D call. V gave up 2 bases and J gave up 3 bases, with 11 bases separating them. The CDR3 runs 14 residues. Germline lookup yields CDR1 SGHVS and CDR2 FNYEAQ.

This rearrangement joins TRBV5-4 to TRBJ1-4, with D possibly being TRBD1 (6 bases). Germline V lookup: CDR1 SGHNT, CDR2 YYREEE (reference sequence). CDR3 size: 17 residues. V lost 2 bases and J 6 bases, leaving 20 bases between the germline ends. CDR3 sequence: CASSFPGGGAADEKLFF. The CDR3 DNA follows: TGTGCCAGCAGCTTCCCGGGGGGGGGCGCAGCGGATGAAAAACTGTTTTTT.

For the CDR3, the DNA is TGTGCCAGCAGCCAAGATTATCGGGATTTTGGGGGCAAGATCTCCTACGAGCAGTACTTC. Amino acid sequence: CASSQDYRDFGGKISYEQYF. The genes are TRBV14 and TRBJ2-7, with D perhaps matching TRBD1 (6 bases). The V end lost 0 bases, the J end lost 0 bases, and 24 bases lay between the germline ends. Germline assignment: CDR1 SGHDN and CDR2 FVKESK. This CDR3 is 20 amino acids long.

For the CDR3, the DNA is TGCGCCAGCAGCTTGGCGGGGAACGACGAGCAGTACTTC. As protein: CASSLAGNDEQYF. The genes are TRBV5-1 and TRBJ2-7; maybe TRBD2 (5 bases). CDR1 and CDR2 (germline): SGHRS, YFSETQ. This CDR3 has 13 amino acids. V dropped 0 bases and J dropped 5 bases, with 9 bases sitting between them.

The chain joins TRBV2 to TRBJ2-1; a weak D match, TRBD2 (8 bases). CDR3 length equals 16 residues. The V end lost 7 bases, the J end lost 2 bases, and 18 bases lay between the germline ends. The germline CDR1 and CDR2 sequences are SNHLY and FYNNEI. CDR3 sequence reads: CASTLRQGLAYNEQFF. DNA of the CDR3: TGTGCCAGCACTCTCCGACAGGGACTAGCCTACAATGAGCAGTTCTTC.

The CDR3 DNA reads TGTGCCAGCAGTTACGGATACGAGCAGTACTTC. Translation: CASSYGYEQYF. The chain links TRBV27 to TRBJ2-7; D unclear. V was pared by 4 bases and J by 4 bases, with 5 bases between. Per the germline V gene, CDR1 is MNHEY and CDR2 is SMNVEV (reference sequence). The CDR3 contains 11 residues.

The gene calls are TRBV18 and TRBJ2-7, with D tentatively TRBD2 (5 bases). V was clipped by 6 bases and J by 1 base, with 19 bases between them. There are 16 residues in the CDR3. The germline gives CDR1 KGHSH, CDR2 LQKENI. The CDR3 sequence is CASSLEGRPISYEQYF. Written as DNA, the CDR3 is TGTGCCAGCTCGCTAGAGGGCAGGCCGATATCCTACGAGCAGTACTTC.

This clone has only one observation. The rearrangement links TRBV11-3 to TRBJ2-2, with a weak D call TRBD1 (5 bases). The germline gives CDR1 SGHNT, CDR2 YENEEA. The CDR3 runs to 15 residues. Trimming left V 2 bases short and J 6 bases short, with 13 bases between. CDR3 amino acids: CASSLNYRGAGELFF. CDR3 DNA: TGTGCCAGCAGCTTAAATTATAGGGGCGCCGGGGAGCTGTTTTTT.

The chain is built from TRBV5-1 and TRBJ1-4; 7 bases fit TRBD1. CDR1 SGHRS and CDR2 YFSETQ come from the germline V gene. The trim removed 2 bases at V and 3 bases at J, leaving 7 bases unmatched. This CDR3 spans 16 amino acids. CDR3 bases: TGCGCCAGCAGCTTTAGACAGGGAGTGGCTAATGAAAAACTGTTTTTT. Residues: CASSFRQGVANEKLFF.

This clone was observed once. This CDR3 is CATESVPNRLNEQYF. The CDR3 region has the DNA TGTGCCACCGAATCGGTACCAAATAGACTGAACGAGCAGTACTTC. The chain has TRBV10-3 and TRBJ2-5; no clear D gene. Judging by the DNA end, TRBJ2-7 fits better; the J call may be wrong. The CDR3 runs to 15 residues. Germline loops: CDR1 ENHRY, CDR2 SYGVKD.

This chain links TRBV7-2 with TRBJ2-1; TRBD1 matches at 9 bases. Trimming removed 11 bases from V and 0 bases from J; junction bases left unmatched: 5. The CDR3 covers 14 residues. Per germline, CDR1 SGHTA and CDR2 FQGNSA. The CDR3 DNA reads TGTGCCGGACAGGGGACTACCTCCTACAATGAGCAGTTCTTC. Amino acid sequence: CAGQGTTSYNEQFF.

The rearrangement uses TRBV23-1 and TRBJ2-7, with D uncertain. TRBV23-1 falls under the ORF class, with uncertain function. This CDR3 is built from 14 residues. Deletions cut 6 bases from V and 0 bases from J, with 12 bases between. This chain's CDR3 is CASRELFISYEQYF. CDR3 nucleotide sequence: TGCGCCAGCAGGGAGCTTTTCATCTCCTACGAGCAGTACTTC.